A selection of T cell receptor beta chains follows, all from one sample in a study of CD8 T cells in ankylosing spondylitis. Via MiXCR, TCRdb re-called the 5' RACE reads, giving one row per CDR3 protein. The table lists about 320,000 distinct CDR3 sequences, 9.5% to 13% of them singletons. The sample consisted of blood, either unsorted or a sorted T cell fraction (not recorded which). These receptors were taken from a female donor with ankylosing spondylitis or in good health (not recorded which). Both conserved end residues are part of each CDR3. The D gene is left open where the match is weak. Size is omitted from some rows. Given values are once, few, many or a class for expanded clones.

-	TRBJ2-3	many	TRBV28	TGTGCCAGCAGTTTACTAAACCCCCATCCGCAGTATTTT	CASSLLNPHPQYF
TRBD2	TRBJ2-7	few	TRBV2	TGTGCCAACCGGGGTATCGGGACTAGGACCTACGAGCAGTACTTC	CANRGIGTRTYEQYF
TRBD2	TRBJ2-7	few	TRBV7-2	TGTGCCAGCAGCCGTTCAACCTCTAGCGGGGCGCTGTACGAGCAGTACTTC	CASSRSTSSGALYEQYF
-	TRBJ2-1	many	TRBV6-1	TGTGCCAGCAGATCCCTTCGGGGAGCGGCAGAATACAATGAGCAGTTCTTC	CASRSLRGAAEYNEQFF
TRBD1	TRBJ1-4	many	TRBV28	TGTGCCAGCAGTTTAACCGGGACAGGGGTAGTAGCTAATGAAAAACTGTTTTTT	CASSLTGTGVVANEKLFF
TRBD2	TRBJ2-3	many	TRBV5-1	TGCGCCAGCAGCACGGGACTAGCGGGAGGGATCGATACGCAGTATTTT	CASSTGLAGGIDTQYF
-	TRBJ2-1	many	TRBV7-8	TGTGCCAGCAGCTTAGCGAGGACCCGGCGGTACAATGAGCAGTTCTTC	CASSLARTRRYNEQFF
-	TRBJ2-3	many	TRBV10-2	TGCGCCAGCAGTGAGTCTGAAGGTTCCACAGATACGCAGTATTTT	CASSESEGSTDTQYF
TRBD1	TRBJ2-1	-	TRBV5-1	TGCGCCAGCAGCTCTACAGGGGGCCGGTTCCATGAGCAGTTCTTC	CASSSTGGRFHEQFF
TRBD1	TRBJ2-1	many	TRBV27	TGTGCCAGCAGCCGGACAGGGACGATTATGGATGAGCAGTTCTTC	CASSRTGTIMDEQFF
TRBD1	TRBJ1-5	once	TRBV18	TGTGCCAGCTCAACAACCGGGACAGGCGATAGCAATCAGCCCCAGCATTTT	CASSTTGTGDSNQPQHF
-	TRBJ2-5	-	TRBV7-7	TGTGCCAGCAGCCCAACGACAGGACCTAGCGGGACCCAGTACTTC	CASSPTTGPSGTQYF
TRBD1	TRBJ1-5	few	TRBV20-1	TGCAGTGCCCCTCCCGGACAGGGTGTAGGCAATCAGCCCCAGCATTTT	CSAPPGQGVGNQPQHF
-	TRBJ1-2	-	TRBV30	TGTGCCTGGAGTGGGAGGACACGGCTTTACTATGGCTACACCTTC	CAWSGRTRLYYGYTF
-	TRBJ2-3	-	TRBV30	TGTGCCTGGACGGCGGATGGTACAGATACGCAGTATTTT	CAWTADGTDTQYF
TRBD1	TRBJ2-7	many	TRBV6-5	TGTGCCAGCAGTTACGGGGACAGGGGGCTTTCCTACGAGCAGTACTTC	CASSYGDRGLSYEQYF
TRBD1	TRBJ1-3	many	TRBV7-8	TGTGCCAGCAGCTTCGGGACAGACTCTGGAAACACCATATATTTT	CASSFGTDSGNTIYF
-	TRBJ1-6	-	TRBV2	TGTGCCAGCTGCCCTACGGGACGGGGACGCTATAATTCACCCCTCCACTTT	CASCPTGRGRYNSPLHF
TRBD1	TRBJ2-2	-	TRBV3-1	TGTGCCAGCAGCCAAGTGACAGGGTTCCCCCCGAACACCGGGGAGCTGTTTTTT	CASSQVTGFPPNTGELFF
TRBD2	TRBJ2-5	few	TRBV7-2	TGTGCCAGCAGCTTAGGGGGACTAAGGAGAGAGACCCAGTACTTC	CASSLGGLRRETQYF
TRBD2	TRBJ2-2	few	TRBV9	TGTGCCAGCAGCGGAGGACTAGCGGGGGTCTCCGGGGAGCTGTTTTTT	CASSGGLAGVSGELFF
-	TRBJ2-3	many	TRBV5-1	TGCGCCAGCTCCTCTCTCGGGGATACGCAGTATTTT	CASSSLGDTQYF
-	TRBJ1-5	many	TRBV7-9	TGTGCCAGCAGCCGGGGGTATGATAGCAATCAGCCCCAGCATTTT	CASSRGYDSNQPQHF
-	TRBJ2-1	many	TRBV20-1	TGCAGTGCTATCAAAGTGAGGAATGAGCAGTTCTTC	CSAIKVRNEQFF
TRBD2	TRBJ2-1	-	TRBV2	TGTGCCAGCATGCCGGGACTACCTTACAATGAGCAGTTCTTC	CASMPGLPYNEQFF
-	TRBJ2-5	few	TRBV29-1	TGCAGCGTTTCTCCGGGACGGATGCAAGAGACCCAGTACTTC	CSVSPGRMQETQYF
TRBD2	TRBJ2-1	many	TRBV5-1	TGCGCCAGCAACCTAGCGGGAAAGTTTAACAATGAGCAGTTCTTC	CASNLAGKFNNEQFF
TRBD2	TRBJ2-3	-	TRBV5-1	TGCGCCAGCAGCTTGGGACTAGCGGGGGGCCGGAGCACAGATACGCAGTATTTT	CASSLGLAGGRSTDTQYF
-	TRBJ2-1	many	TRBV10-3	TGTGCCATCAGTGAGGTGGATGAGCAGTTCTTC	CAISEVDEQFF
-	TRBJ1-2	many	TRBV7-2	TGTGCCAGCAGCTCGCGAGGTGGAGGGGGCTATGGCTACACCTTC	CASSSRGGGGYGYTF
TRBD2	TRBJ2-1	-	TRBV3-1	TGTGCCAGCAGCCAAGAAAGACTAGCGGGAAAGGAGCAGTTCTTC	CASSQERLAGKEQFF
-	TRBJ1-1	many	TRBV5-1	TGCGCCAGCAGCTTGGCCAGGGGCAGGGGAGGTCACACTGAAGCTTTCTTT	CASSLARGRGGHTEAFF
-	TRBJ2-7	many	TRBV20-1	TGCAGTGCTAGTGGAAGCCACGAGCAGTACTTC	CSASGSHEQYF
TRBD2	TRBJ2-7	many	TRBV10-3	TGTGCCATCAGAGGGACTAGCGACGAGCAGTACTTC	CAIRGTSDEQYF
-	TRBJ1-6	many	TRBV6-5	TGTGCCAGCAGTTACTCGCGGGGGTCCGGGGGTAATTCACCCCTCCACTTT	CASSYSRGSGGNSPLHF
TRBD2	TRBJ2-1	many	TRBV6-5	TGTGCCAGCAGTTCCACGGGAGGGAGTTCCAATGAGCAGTTCTTC	CASSSTGGSSNEQFF